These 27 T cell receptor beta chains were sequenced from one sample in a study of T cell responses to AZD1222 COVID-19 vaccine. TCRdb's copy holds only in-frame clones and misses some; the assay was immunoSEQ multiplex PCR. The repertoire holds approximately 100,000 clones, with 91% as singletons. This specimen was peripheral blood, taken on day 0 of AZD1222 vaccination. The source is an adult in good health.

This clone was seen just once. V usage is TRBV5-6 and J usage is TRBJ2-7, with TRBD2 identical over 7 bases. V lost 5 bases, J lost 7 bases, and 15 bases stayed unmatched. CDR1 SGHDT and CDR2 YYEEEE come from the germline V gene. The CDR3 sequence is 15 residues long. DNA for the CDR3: TGTGCCAGCAGGGAGGCGGGAGAATGGCCTGGAGAGCAGTACTTC. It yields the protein CASREAGEWPGEQYF.

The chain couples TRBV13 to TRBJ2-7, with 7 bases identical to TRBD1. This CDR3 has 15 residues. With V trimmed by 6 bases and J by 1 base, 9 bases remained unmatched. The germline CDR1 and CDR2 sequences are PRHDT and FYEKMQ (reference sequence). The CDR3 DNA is TGTGCCAGCAGTCACGGGGACAGCAAGTCCTACGAGCAGTACTTC. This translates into CASSHGDSKSYEQYF.

CDR3 region: CASSRGRSYEQYF. Here the CDR3 DNA reads TGCGCCAGCAGCCGGGGCAGAAGCTACGAGCAGTACTTC. The rearrangement joins TRBV4-1 to TRBJ2-7; perhaps TRBD1 as D (5 bases). Trimming took off 4 bases at V and 3 bases at J, with 10 bases between the two ends. This CDR3 has 13 amino acids. Per the germline V gene, CDR1 is MGHRA and CDR2 is YSYEKL.

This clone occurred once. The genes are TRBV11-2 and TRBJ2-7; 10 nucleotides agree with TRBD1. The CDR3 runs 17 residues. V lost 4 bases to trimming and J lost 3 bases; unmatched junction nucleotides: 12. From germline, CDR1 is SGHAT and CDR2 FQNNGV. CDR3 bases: TGTGCCAGCAGCTCCTCTCTAGGGACAGGGGATTTCTACGAGCAGTACTTC. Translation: CASSSSLGTGDFYEQYF.

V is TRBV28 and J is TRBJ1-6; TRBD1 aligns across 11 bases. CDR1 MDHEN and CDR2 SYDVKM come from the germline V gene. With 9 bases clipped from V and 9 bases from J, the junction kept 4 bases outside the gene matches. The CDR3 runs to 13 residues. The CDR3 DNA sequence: TGTGCCAGTGGGGACAGGGGGACTTCACCCCTCCACTTT. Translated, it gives CASGDRGTSPLHF.

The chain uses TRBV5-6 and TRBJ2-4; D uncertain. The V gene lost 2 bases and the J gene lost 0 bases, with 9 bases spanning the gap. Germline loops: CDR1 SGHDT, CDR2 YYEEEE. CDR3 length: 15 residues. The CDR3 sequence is CASSFLQLAKNIQYF. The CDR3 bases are TGTGCCAGCAGCTTTCTCCAACTAGCCAAAAACATTCAGTACTTC.

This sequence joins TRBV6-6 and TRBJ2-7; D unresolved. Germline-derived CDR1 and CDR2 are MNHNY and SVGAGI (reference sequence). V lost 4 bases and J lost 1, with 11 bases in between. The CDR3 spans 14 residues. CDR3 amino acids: CASSSRTVSYEQYF. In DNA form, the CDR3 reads TGTGCCAGCAGTTCCAGGACCGTATCCTACGAGCAGTACTTC.

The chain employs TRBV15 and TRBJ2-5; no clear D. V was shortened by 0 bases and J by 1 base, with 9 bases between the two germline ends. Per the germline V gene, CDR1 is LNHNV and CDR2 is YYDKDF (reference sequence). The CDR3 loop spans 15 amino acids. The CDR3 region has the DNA TGTGCCACCAGCAGAGAGAGGTTGGGCCAAGAGACCCAGTACTTC. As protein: CATSRERLGQETQYF.

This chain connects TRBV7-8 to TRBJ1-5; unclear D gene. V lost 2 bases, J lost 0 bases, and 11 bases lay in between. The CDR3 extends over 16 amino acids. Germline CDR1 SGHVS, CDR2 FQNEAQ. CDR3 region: CASSLLGSYSNQPQHF. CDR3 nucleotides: TGTGCCAGCAGCTTACTTGGCAGCTATAGCAATCAGCCCCAGCATTTT.

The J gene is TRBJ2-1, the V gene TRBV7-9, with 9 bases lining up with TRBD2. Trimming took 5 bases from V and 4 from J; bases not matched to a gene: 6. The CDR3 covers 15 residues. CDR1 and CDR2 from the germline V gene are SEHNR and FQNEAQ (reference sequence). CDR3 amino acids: CASSISGGYYNEQFF. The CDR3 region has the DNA TGTGCCAGCAGCATCAGCGGGGGGTATTACAATGAGCAGTTCTTC.

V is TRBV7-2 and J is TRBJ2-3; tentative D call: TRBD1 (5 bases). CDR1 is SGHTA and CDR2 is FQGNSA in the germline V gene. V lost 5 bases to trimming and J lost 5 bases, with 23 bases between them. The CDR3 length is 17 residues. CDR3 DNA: TGTGCCAGCAGCCCCCGAGTCAGGGCAGGGCAAGGAGATACGCAGTATTTT. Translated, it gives CASSPRVRAGQGDTQYF.

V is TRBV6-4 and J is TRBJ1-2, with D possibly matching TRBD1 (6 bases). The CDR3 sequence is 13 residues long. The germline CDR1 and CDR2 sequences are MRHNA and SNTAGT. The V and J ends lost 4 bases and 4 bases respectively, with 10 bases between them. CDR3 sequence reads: CASSGGGSYGYTF. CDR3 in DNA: TGTGCCAGCAGTGGCGGGGGCAGCTATGGCTACACCTTC.

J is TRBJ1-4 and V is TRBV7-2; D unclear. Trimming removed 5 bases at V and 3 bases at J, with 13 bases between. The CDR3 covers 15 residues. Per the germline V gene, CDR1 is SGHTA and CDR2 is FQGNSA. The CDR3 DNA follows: TGTGCCAGCAGCCCCCCAGGATCCTCTAATGAAAAACTGTTTTTT. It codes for CASSPPGSSNEKLFF.

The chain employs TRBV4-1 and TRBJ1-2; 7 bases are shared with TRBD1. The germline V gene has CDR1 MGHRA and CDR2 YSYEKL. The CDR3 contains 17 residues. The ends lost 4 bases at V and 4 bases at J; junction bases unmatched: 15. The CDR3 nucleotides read TGCGCCAGCAGCCTTCCCCCCGCTCAGGGGGTCCGCTATGGCTACACCTTC. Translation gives CASSLPPAQGVRYGYTF.

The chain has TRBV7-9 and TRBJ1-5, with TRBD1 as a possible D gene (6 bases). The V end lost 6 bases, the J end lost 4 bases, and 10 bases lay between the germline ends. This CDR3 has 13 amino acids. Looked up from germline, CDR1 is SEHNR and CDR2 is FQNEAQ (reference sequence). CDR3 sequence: CASSSTGNQPQHF. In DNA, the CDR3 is TGTGCCAGCAGTTCAACAGGGAATCAGCCCCAGCATTTT.

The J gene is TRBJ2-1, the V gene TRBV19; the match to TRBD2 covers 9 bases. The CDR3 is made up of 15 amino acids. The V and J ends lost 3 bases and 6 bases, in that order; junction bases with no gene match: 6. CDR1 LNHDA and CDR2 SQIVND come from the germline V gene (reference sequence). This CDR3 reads CASSMAGGPANEQFF. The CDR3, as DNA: TGTGCCAGTAGTATGGCGGGAGGGCCAGCCAATGAGCAGTTCTTC.

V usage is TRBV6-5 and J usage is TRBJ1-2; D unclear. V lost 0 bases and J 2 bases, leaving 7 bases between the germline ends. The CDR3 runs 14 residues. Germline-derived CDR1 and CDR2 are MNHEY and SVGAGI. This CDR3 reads CASSYSSENYGYTF. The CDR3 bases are TGTGCCAGCAGTTACTCGTCCGAGAACTATGGCTACACCTTC.

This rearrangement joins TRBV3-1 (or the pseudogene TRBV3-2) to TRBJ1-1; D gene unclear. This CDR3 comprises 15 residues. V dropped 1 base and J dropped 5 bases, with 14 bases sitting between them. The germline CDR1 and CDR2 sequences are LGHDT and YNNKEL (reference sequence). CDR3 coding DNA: TGTGCCAGCAGCCAAGGTTTAACCCAGCGGACTGAAGCTTTCTTT. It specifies CASSQGLTQRTEAFF.

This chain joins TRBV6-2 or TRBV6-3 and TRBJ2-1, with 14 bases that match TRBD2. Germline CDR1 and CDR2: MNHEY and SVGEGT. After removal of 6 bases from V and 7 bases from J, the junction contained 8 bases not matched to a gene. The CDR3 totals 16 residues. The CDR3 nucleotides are TGTGCCAGCAGCCGCGACGGGACTAGCGGGGGTAATGAGCAGTTCTTC. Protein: CASSRDGTSGGNEQFF.

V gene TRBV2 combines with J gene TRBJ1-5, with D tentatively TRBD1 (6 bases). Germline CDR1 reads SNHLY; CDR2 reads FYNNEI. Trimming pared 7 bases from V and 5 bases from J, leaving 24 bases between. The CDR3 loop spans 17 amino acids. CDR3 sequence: CASTTTGLGYRDQPQHF. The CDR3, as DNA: TGTGCCAGCACCACCACAGGGCTCGGGTACCGGGATCAGCCCCAGCATTTT.

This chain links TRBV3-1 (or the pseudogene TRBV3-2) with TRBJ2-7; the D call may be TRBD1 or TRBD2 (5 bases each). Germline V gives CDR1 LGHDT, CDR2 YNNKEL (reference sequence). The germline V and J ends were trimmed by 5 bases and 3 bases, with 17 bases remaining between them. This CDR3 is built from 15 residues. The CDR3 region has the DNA TGTGCCAGCAGCTTCGGTCGAGCGAGGGGCTACGAGCAGTACTTC. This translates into CASSFGRARGYEQYF.

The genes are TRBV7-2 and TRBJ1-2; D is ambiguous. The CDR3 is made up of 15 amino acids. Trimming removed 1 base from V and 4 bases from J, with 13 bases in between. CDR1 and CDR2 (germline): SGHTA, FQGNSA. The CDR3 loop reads CASSLVSGAGYGYTF. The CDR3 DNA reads TGTGCCAGCAGCTTAGTGTCCGGTGCGGGCTATGGCTACACCTTC.

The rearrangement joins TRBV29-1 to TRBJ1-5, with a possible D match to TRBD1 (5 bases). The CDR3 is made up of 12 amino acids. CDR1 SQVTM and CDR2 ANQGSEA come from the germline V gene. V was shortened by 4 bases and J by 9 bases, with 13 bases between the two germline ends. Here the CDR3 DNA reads TGCAGCGTTGGACAAATTGGGGGGCCCCAGCATTTT. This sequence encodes CSVGQIGGPQHF.

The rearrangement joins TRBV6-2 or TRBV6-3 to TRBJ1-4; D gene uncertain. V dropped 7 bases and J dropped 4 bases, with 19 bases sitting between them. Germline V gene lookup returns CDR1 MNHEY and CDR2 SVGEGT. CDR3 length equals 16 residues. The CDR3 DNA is TGTGCCAGCACCCCCGGATTGGTAGTTGGTAATGAAAAACTGTTTTTT. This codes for CASTPGLVVGNEKLFF.

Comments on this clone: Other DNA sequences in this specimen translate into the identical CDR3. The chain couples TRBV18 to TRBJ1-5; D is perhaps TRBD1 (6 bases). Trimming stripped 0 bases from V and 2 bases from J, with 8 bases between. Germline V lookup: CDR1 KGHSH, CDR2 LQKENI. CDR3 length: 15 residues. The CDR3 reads CASSPPGGGNQPQHF. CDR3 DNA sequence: TGTGCCAGCTCACCACCGGGGGGCGGCAATCAGCCCCAGCATTTT.

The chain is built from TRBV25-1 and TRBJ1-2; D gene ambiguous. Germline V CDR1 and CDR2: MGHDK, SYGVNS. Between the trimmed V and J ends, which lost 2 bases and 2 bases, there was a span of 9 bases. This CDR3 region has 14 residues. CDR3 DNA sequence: TGTGCCAGCAGTGAAGTTCAAGCCAACTATGGCTACACCTTC. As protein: CASSEVQANYGYTF.

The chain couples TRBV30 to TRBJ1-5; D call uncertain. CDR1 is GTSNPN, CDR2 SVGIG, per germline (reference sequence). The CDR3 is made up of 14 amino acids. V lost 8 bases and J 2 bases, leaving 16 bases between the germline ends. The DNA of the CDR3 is TGTGCCGTCCAGGTTAGTAATGGCAATCAGCCCCAGCATTTT. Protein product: CAVQVSNGNQPQHF.